This T cell receptor (beta chain) came from a study of Graves' ophthalmopathy and Graves' hyperthyroidism. Points from the study as a whole: The model flagged ophthalmopathy progression at around 70% sensitivity and 72% to 85% specificity. Ophthalmopathy could be told apart from stable hyperthyroidism by a 13-signature model (around 90% sensitivity, about 81% specificity).

Patients newly diagnosed with hyperthyroidism, under 2 months' duration, were aged 18 to 65, the study reports. Physicians reached a diagnosis by relying on clinical symptoms, serum thyroxine, TRAb, thyroid ultrasound and orbital computed tomography. CDR1 and CDR2 (germline): MNHNS, SASEGT. The CDR3 runs to 15 residues. V lost 4 bases and J lost 7; bases outside the gene matches: 10. Worth noting for this clonotype: Its antigen remains unidentified.

The authors amplified TCR beta CDR3 regions from RNA transcripts. An opening RT-PCR round employed HTBI primers and preceded a second-round multiplex PCR. From the multiplex PCR reads, TCRdb called clonotypes with MiXCR, one entry per CDR3 protein. The profile shows hundreds of thousands of distinct CDR3 sequences, 22% of them singletons. Sample: peripheral blood. The receptor was isolated from a woman aged 18-29 years with stable Graves' hyperthyroidism. Some clones in this sample may be carry-over from other donors' samples. This rearrangement joins TRBV6-1 to TRBJ2-7; 10 bases are a match to TRBD1. CDR3: CASSVRTGGIGEQYF. DNA for the CDR3: TGTGCCAGCAGTGTACGGACAGGGGGAATAGGAGAGCAGTACTTC.